Below are 29 T cell receptor beta chains sequenced from a single sample in a study of T cells in Graves' hyperthyroidism and ophthalmopathy. RNA transcripts provided the source from which TCR beta CDR3 regions were amplified. Researchers ran a first-round RT-PCR on the TCR CDR3 using the HTBI primer set. TCRdb recomputed calls from the multiplex PCR reads with MiXCR, one row per CDR3 protein. The data hold approximately 400,000 distinct CDR3 sequences, with 14% observed a single time. Sequencing was carried out using blood. The receptors derive from a woman in her 30s with Graves' ophthalmopathy.

In its sample, this clonotype was seen many times. V and J are TRBV11-2 and TRBJ1-1; D uncertain. CDR1 is SGHAT and CDR2 is FQNNGV in the germline V gene. The V gene lost 4 bases and the J gene lost 4 bases, with 13 bases spanning the gap. CDR3 size: 14 residues. CDR3 residues: CASSSSTSGTEAFF. Here the CDR3 DNA reads TGTGCCAGCAGCTCCTCTACCTCCGGCACTGAAGCTTTCTTT.

This clonotype was seen ten or more times. The rearrangement uses TRBV20-1 and TRBJ2-5; 8 bases map to TRBD2. Germline lookup yields CDR1 DFQATT and CDR2 SNEGSKA (reference sequence). V gave up 6 bases and J gave up 5 bases; unmatched junction bases: 8. CDR3 size: 13 residues. In DNA form, the CDR3 reads TGCAGTGCCCAAGCGGGGGTCGGGGAGACCCAGTACTTC. This gives the protein CSAQAGVGETQYF.

This clonotype was recorded at least ten times. The J gene is TRBJ2-2, the V gene TRBV10-1; D not resolved. Per the germline V gene, CDR1 is WNHNN and CDR2 is SYGVQD (reference sequence). This CDR3 comprises 14 residues. With 1 base removed from V and 4 bases from J, the gap between germline ends came to 7 bases. CDR3 loop: CASSEFSSTGELFF. CDR3 bases: TGCGCCAGCAGTGAGTTTAGTTCCACCGGGGAGCTGTTTTTT.

This clonotype was observed at least ten times. The chain employs TRBV11-2 and TRBJ1-4, with 7 bases matching TRBD1. V dropped 5 bases and J dropped 5; count of bases not matched to a gene: 8. CDR1 and CDR2 from the germline V gene are SGHAT and FQNNGV. This CDR3 comprises 15 residues. The DNA for the CDR3 is TGTGCCAGCAGCGCAAGGGGGCTACTAAATGAAAAACTGTTTTTT. This encodes CASSARGLLNEKLFF.

This clonotype was seen only a few times. The CDR3 is CASSYDRVSQPQHF. For the CDR3, the DNA is TGTGCCAGCAGTTACGACAGGGTAAGCCAGCCCCAGCATTTT. The chain is built from TRBV6-6 and TRBJ1-5; 7 bases fit TRBD1. The CDR3 loop spans 14 amino acids. The V segment lost 2 bases and the J segment 7 bases; nucleotides outside the gene matches: 5. CDR1 is MNHNY, CDR2 SVGAGI, per germline (reference sequence).

Here the CDR3 reads CASSYASPAFGRETQYF. The CDR3 DNA follows: TGTGCCAGCAGTTACGCCAGCCCTGCATTTGGCCGAGAGACCCAGTACTTC. The V and J genes are TRBV6-5 and TRBJ2-5; the D is unclear. This CDR3 comprises 17 residues. Trimming left V 2 bases short and J 4 bases short, with 20 bases between. CDR1 MNHEY and CDR2 SVGAGI come from the germline V gene.

This clonotype was counted between two and nine times. This may be a read error, as it is one base from a much larger clone. The CDR3 region has the DNA TGTGCCAGCAGCGCAGCGGGGAGCAATGAGCAGTTCTTC. This sequence encodes CASSAAGSNEQFF. The chain employs TRBV7-2 and TRBJ2-1; TRBD2 agrees at 7 bases. Trimming at V came to 5 bases and at J to 6 bases, leaving 4 bases not matched to a gene. This CDR3 is 13 amino acids long. CDR1 is SGHTA, CDR2 FQGNSA, per germline.

This clonotype appeared many times. The rearrangement uses TRBV13 and TRBJ1-5; a possible D gene is TRBD1 (6 bases). Looked up from germline, CDR1 is PRHDT and CDR2 is FYEKMQ (reference sequence). The CDR3 has 16 residues. The V end lost 0 bases, the J end lost 1 base, and 10 bases lay between the germline ends. CDR3 DNA sequence: TGTGCCAGCAGCTTAGGTCGAACAGGGAGCAATCAGCCCCAGCATTTT. Protein: CASSLGRTGSNQPQHF.

CDR3 protein: CASSQASGYNSPLHF. Written as DNA, the CDR3 is TGTGCCAGCAGCCAAGCTTCGGGTTATAATTCACCCCTCCACTTT. The genes are TRBV7-2 and TRBJ1-6; no firm D call. Trimming took 5 bases from V and 4 from J, leaving 12 bases between them. The CDR3 runs 15 residues. Germline V gene data show CDR1 as SGHTA and CDR2 as FQGNSA.

The sample holds a few counts of this clonotype. Just one base apart from a much larger clone, this may be a read error. The V call is TRBV7-8, the J call TRBJ1-4; D gene uncertain. Trimming took off 8 bases at V and 6 bases at J, with 13 bases between the two ends. CDR3 length: 13 residues. From germline, CDR1 is SGHVS and CDR2 FQNEAQ. Written as DNA, the CDR3 is TGTGCCAGCGAAAGGGATTGGGATGAAAAACTGTTTTTT. Encoded protein: CASERDWDEKLFF.

The chain joins TRBV19 to TRBJ2-1; D is uncertain. Trimming left V 4 bases short and J 4 bases short, with 17 bases between. The CDR3 runs 16 residues. Per the germline V gene, CDR1 is LNHDA and CDR2 is SQIVND (reference sequence). CDR3 bases: TGTGCCAGTAGTACCAACCCCTTACTCCAATACAATGAGCAGTTCTTC. As protein: CASSTNPLLQYNEQFF. The full variable domain, with the rest looked up from reference TRBV19 and TRBJ2-1, is DGGITQSPKYLFRKEGQNVTLSCEQNLNHDAMYWYRQDPGQGLRLIYYSQIVNDFQKGDIAEGYSVSREKKESFPLTVTSAQKNPTAFYLCASSTNPLLQYNEQFFGPGTRLTVL.

The table lists this clonotype with a few counts. The V call is TRBV28, the J call TRBJ2-2; 11 bases fit TRBD2. This CDR3 is 17 amino acids long. Germline CDR1 is MDHEN and CDR2 is SYDVKM. The ends lost 3 bases at V and 5 bases at J; junction bases unmatched: 8. The CDR3 loop reads CASSFWASGGTTGELFF. As DNA, the CDR3 is TGTGCCAGCAGTTTTTGGGCTAGCGGGGGGACTACCGGGGAGCTGTTTTTT.

This sequence joins TRBV19 and TRBJ2-5, with 11 bases that match TRBD1. V shed 5 bases and J 5 bases; nucleotides not matched to a gene: 7. The CDR3 contains 15 residues. Germline CDR1 reads LNHDA; CDR2 reads SQIVND (reference sequence). This chain's CDR3 is CASSGQGQGEETQYF. In DNA form, the CDR3 reads TGTGCCAGTAGTGGCCAGGGACAGGGGGAGGAGACCCAGTACTTC.

This clonotype was observed many times. The chain has TRBV18 and TRBJ2-2, with unresolved D. V lost 5 bases and J lost 0, with 10 bases in between. CDR1 KGHSH and CDR2 LQKENI come from the germline V gene. The CDR3 is 15 residues long. CDR3 in DNA: TGTGCCAGCTCAAGCAGTCTCGCGAACACCGGGGAGCTGTTTTTT. Protein sequence: CASSSSLANTGELFF.

This clonotype has at least ten counts. The chain links TRBV2 to TRBJ1-1; D is unresolved. This CDR3 is built from 13 residues. The germline V gene encodes CDR1 SNHLY and CDR2 FYNNEI. The V and J ends lost 4 bases and 5 bases respectively, with 11 bases between them. Here the CDR3 reads CASSVLGKTEAFF. The CDR3 nucleotides read TGTGCCAGCAGTGTTTTGGGTAAGACTGAAGCTTTCTTT.

This clonotype has a count of ten or more. This chain joins TRBV5-6 and TRBJ2-7, with D possibly TRBD1 on 6 matching bases. CDR1 is SGHDT and CDR2 is YYEEEE in the germline V gene. Trimming removed 0 bases at V and 5 bases at J, with 12 bases between. CDR3 length: 14 amino acids. The CDR3 nucleotides are TGTGCCAGCAGCTTGGGGCAGGGGTTCGACGAGCAGTACTTC. Amino acids: CASSLGQGFDEQYF.

V gene TRBV4-1 combines with J gene TRBJ1-5; D perhaps matches TRBD1 (5 bases). CDR3 size: 15 residues. Trimming removed 4 bases at V and 3 bases at J, with 13 bases between. Germline loops: CDR1 MGHRA, CDR2 YSYEKL. The CDR3: CASSLFDRSNQPQHF. DNA of the CDR3: TGCGCCAGCAGCCTTTTTGACAGATCCAATCAGCCCCAGCATTTT.

This clonotype has a count of ten or more. The rearrangement uses TRBV7-2 and TRBJ1-2; D gene ambiguous. The CDR3 contains 12 residues. Trimming stripped 2 bases from V and 8 bases from J, with 9 bases between. In germline, CDR1 is SGHTA, CDR2 FQGNSA. The DNA for the CDR3 is TGTGCCAGCAGCTTACGTGGAGGAGGCTACACCTTC. This encodes CASSLRGGGYTF.

Ten or more counts support this clonotype. J is TRBJ2-1 and V is TRBV13, with D unresolved. Trimming stripped 2 bases from V and 5 bases from J, with 10 bases between. The germline gives CDR1 PRHDT, CDR2 FYEKMQ (reference sequence). The CDR3 sequence is 14 residues long. As DNA, the CDR3 is TGTGCCAGCAGCTTAAGCTTACTCCACAATGAGCAGTTCTTC. Its protein is CASSLSLLHNEQFF.

This clonotype was picked up many times. V is TRBV27 and J is TRBJ2-4; TRBD1 matches at 12 bases. Trimming cost V 2 bases and J 0 bases; bases outside gene matches: 8. The germline CDR1 and CDR2 sequences are MNHEY and SMNVEV (reference sequence). The CDR3 has 19 amino acids. In DNA, the CDR3 is TGTGCCAGCAGTTTAGTGGGACAGGGGGCGAGCGTAGCCAAAAACATTCAGTACTTC. Translated, it gives CASSLVGQGASVAKNIQYF.

This clonotype has at least ten counts. The chain couples TRBV28 to TRBJ2-1, with 7 bases identical to TRBD1. Germline V gives CDR1 MDHEN, CDR2 SYDVKM. The length of the CDR3 is 18 residues. V was pared by 8 bases and J by 2 bases, with 18 bases of the junction left unmatched. The chain's CDR3 is CASSYRDSYYMTYNEQFF. DNA for the CDR3: TGTGCCAGCTCCTATCGGGACAGCTACTACATGACCTACAATGAGCAGTTCTTC. Combining the CDR3 with reference TRBV28 and TRBJ2-1 gives the whole variable domain DVKVTQSSRYLVKRTGEKVFLECVQDMDHENMFWYRQDPGLGLRLIYFSYDVKMKEKGDIPEGYSVSREKKERFSLILESASTNQTSMYLCASSYRDSYYMTYNEQFFGPGTRLTVL.

This clonotype was counted at least ten times. This sequence joins TRBV6-1 and TRBJ1-5, with D unresolved. The CDR3 is 17 amino acids. Germline CDR1 MNHNS, CDR2 SASEGT. V gave up 3 bases and J gave up 0 bases, with 15 bases separating them. The CDR3 protein is CASSDEDGLYSNQPQHF. CDR3 nucleotide sequence: TGTGCCAGCAGTGATGAGGACGGACTGTATAGCAATCAGCCCCAGCATTTT.

A few counts support this clonotype. The CDR3 sequence: CSASERGIAPLHF. The DNA of the CDR3 is TGCAGTGCCTCTGAGCGGGGAATCGCACCCCTCCACTTT. The gene calls are TRBV20-1 and TRBJ1-6, with unresolved D. This CDR3 region has 13 residues. Germline values: CDR1 DFQATT, CDR2 SNEGSKA (reference sequence). The V and J ends lost 6 bases and 11 bases respectively, with 17 bases between them.

This clonotype occurred many times. This chain connects TRBV11-2 to TRBJ2-6; 8 nucleotides line up with TRBD1. Germline values: CDR1 SGHAT, CDR2 FQNNGV. This CDR3 spans 18 amino acids. J lost 0 bases, V lost 5 bases, and 9 bases had no gene match. The CDR3 DNA is TGTGCCAGCAGCGCTTTTCAGGGGGCGTTCTCTGGGGCCAACGTCCTGACTTTC. Encoded protein: CASSAFQGAFSGANVLTF.

This clonotype was seen only a few times. V and J are TRBV6-2 or TRBV6-3 and TRBJ1-6; the match to TRBD1 covers 10 bases. The CDR3 runs 13 residues. Germline lookup yields CDR1 MNHEY and CDR2 SVGEGT. After removal of 6 bases from V and 11 bases from J, the junction contained 4 bases not matched to a gene. This chain's CDR3 is CASRPGTGAPLHF. DNA of the CDR3: TGTGCCAGCAGGCCCGGGACAGGGGCACCCCTCCACTTT.

The V call is TRBV20-1, the J call TRBJ2-7, with TRBD1 identical over 9 bases. CDR3 length: 15 amino acids. V lost 0 bases to trimming and J lost 5 bases; unmatched junction nucleotides: 8. Germline CDR1 and CDR2: DFQATT and SNEGSKA (reference sequence). As DNA, the CDR3 is TGCAGTGCTAGAGAGGCGGACAGGGGAATCCACGAGCAGTACTTC. Residues: CSAREADRGIHEQYF.

This clonotype has only a few counts. The chain carries TRBV12-3 or TRBV12-4 and TRBJ1-6; TRBD1 is a possible D gene (5 bases). CDR3 length: 15 residues. V was shortened by 6 bases and J by 5 bases, with 14 bases between the two germline ends. The CDR3 nucleotides are TGTGCCAGCAGCTACGCTGACAGCGATAATTCACCCCTCCACTTT. Protein product: CASSYADSDNSPLHF.

This clonotype was observed many times. The CDR3 coding sequence is TGTGCCAGCAGCTCCTCTGGGCCCCCATATTACACTGAAGCTTTCTTT. Translating it yields CASSSSGPPYYTEAFF. The chain links TRBV28 to TRBJ1-1; D gene uncertain. The length of the CDR3 is 16 residues. Germline CDR1 MDHEN, CDR2 SYDVKM. V lost 6 bases and J 3 bases, leaving 20 bases between the germline ends.

The chain carries TRBV4-1 and TRBJ2-5; 8 nucleotides line up with TRBD2. The junction had 4 bases not matched to a gene; V was cut back by 0 bases and J by 1 base. The CDR3 covers 16 residues. Per germline, CDR1 MGHRA and CDR2 YSYEKL. CDR3 loop: CASSQESGGPQETQYF. Here the CDR3 DNA reads TGCGCCAGCAGCCAAGAAAGCGGGGGCCCCCAAGAGACCCAGTACTTC.